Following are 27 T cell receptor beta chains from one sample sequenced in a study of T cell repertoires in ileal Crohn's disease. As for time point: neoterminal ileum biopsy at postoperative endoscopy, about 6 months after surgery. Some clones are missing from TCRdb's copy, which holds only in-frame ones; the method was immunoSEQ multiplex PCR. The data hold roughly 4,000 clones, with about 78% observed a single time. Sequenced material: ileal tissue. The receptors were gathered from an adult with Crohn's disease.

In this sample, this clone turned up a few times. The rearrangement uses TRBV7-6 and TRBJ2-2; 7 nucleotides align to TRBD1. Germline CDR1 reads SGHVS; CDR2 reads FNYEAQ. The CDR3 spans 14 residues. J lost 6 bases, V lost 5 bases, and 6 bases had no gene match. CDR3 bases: TGTGCCAGCAGCCGAGGCCAGGGGGCCGGGGAGCTGTTTTTT. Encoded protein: CASSRGQGAGELFF.

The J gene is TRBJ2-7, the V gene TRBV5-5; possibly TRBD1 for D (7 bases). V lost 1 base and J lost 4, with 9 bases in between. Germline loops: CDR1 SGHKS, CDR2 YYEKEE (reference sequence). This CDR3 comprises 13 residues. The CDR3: CASSLQGGYEQYF. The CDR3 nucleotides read TGTGCCAGCAGCTTGCAGGGGGGTTACGAGCAGTACTTC.

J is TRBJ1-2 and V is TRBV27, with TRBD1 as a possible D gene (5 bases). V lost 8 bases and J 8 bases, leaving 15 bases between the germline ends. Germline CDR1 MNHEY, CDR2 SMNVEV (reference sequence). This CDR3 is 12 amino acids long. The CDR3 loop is CASRQGRGGYTF. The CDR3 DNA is TGTGCCAGCCGCCAGGGAAGGGGCGGCTACACCTTC.

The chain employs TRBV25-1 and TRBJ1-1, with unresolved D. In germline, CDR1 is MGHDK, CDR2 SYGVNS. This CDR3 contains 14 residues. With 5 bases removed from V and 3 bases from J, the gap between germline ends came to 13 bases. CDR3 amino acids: CASSYPGPDTEAFF. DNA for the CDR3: TGTGCCAGCAGTTACCCTGGGCCGGACACTGAAGCTTTCTTT.

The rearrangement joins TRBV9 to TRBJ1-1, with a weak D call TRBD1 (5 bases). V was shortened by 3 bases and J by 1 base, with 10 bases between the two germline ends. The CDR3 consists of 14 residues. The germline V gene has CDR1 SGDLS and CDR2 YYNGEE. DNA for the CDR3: TGTGCCAGCAGCGCACAGGTAAGGAACACTGAAGCTTTCTTT. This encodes CASSAQVRNTEAFF.

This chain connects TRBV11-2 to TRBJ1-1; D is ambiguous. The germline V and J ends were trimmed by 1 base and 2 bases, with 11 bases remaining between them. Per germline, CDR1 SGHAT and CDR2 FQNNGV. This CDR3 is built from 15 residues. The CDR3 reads CASSLVEGINTEAFF. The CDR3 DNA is TGTGCCAGCAGCTTAGTTGAGGGTATCAACACTGAAGCTTTCTTT. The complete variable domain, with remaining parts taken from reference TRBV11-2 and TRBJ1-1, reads EAGVAQSPRYKIIEKRQSVAFWCNPISGHATLYWYQQILGQGPKLLIQFQNNGVVDDSQLPKDRFSAERLKGVDSTLKIQPAKLEDSAVYLCASSLVEGINTEAFFGQGTRLTVV.

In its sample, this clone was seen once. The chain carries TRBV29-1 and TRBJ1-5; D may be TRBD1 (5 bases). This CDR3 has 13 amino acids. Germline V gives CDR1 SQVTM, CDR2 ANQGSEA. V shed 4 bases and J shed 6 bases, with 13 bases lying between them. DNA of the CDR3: TGCAGCGTTGGGAGGGGTCGAGGTCAGCCCCAGCATTTT. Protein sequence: CSVGRGRGQPQHF.

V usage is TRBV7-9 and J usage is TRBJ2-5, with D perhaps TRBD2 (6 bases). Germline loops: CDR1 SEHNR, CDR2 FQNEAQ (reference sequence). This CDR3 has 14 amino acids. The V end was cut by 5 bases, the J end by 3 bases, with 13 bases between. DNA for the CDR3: TGTGCCAGCAGCATTAATAGCGGAAAAGAGACCCAGTACTTC. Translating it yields CASSINSGKETQYF.

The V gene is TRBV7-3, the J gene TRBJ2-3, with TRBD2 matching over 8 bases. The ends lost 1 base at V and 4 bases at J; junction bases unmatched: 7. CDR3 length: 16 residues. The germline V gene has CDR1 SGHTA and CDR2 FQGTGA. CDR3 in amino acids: CASSLNGGAVADTQYF. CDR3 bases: TGTGCCAGCAGCTTAAACGGGGGGGCCGTGGCAGATACGCAGTATTTT.

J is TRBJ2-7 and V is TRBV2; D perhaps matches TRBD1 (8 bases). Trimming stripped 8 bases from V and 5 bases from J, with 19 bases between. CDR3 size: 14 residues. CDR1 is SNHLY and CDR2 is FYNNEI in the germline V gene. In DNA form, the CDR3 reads TGTGCCAGCGGGCGGGACAGGAGCGGGGACGAGCAGTACTTC. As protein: CASGRDRSGDEQYF.

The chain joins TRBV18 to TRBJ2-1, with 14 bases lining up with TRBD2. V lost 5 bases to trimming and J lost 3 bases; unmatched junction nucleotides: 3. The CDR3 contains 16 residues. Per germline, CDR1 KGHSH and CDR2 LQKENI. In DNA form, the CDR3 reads TGTGCCAGCTCAAAGGGACTAGCGGGAGACTACAATGAGCAGTTCTTC. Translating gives CASSKGLAGDYNEQFF.

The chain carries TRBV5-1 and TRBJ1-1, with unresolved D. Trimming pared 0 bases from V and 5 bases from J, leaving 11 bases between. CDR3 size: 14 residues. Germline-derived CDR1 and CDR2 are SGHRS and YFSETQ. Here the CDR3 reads CASSLEAGITEAFF. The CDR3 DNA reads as TGCGCCAGCAGCTTGGAGGCGGGGATTACTGAAGCTTTCTTT.

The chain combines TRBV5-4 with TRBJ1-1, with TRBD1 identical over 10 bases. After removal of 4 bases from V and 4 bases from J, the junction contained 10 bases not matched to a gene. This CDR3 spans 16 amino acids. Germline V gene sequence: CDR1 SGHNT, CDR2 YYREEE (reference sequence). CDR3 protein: CASSQNPGQGSTEAFF. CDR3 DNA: TGTGCCAGCAGCCAAAACCCGGGACAGGGGAGCACTGAAGCTTTCTTT. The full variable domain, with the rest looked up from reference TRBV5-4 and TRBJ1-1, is ETGVTQSPTHLIKTRGQQVTLRCSSQSGHNTVSWYQQALGQGPQFIFQYYREEENGRGNFPPRFSGLQFPNYSSELNVNALELDDSALYLCASSQNPGQGSTEAFFGQGTRLTVV.

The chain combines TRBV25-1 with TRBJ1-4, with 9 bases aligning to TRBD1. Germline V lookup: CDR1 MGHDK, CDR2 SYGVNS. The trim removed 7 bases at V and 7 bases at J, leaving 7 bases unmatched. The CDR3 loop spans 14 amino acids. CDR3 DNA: TGTGCCAGCAATCCCGGGACAGGGAGTGAAAAACTGTTTTTT. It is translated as CASNPGTGSEKLFF.

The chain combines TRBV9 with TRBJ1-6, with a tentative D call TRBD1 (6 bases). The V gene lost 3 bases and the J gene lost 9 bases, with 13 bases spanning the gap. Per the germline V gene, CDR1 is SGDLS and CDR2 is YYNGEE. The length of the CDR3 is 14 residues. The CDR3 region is CASSDEDRSSPLHF. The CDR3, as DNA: TGTGCCAGCAGCGACGAGGACAGAAGTTCACCCCTCCACTTT. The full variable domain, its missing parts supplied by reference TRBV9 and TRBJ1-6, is DSGVTQTPKHLITATGQRVTLRCSPRSGDLSVYWYQQSLDQGLQFLIQYYNGEERAKGNILERFSAQQFPDLHSELNLSSLELGDSALYFCASSDEDRSSPLHFGNGTRLTVT.

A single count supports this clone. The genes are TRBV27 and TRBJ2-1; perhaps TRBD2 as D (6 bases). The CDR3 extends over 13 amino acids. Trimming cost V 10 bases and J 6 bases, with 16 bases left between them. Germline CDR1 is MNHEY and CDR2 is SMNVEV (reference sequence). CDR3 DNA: TGTGCCACTCACCGGGACTCTGGCAATGAGCAGTTCTTC. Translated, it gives CATHRDSGNEQFF.

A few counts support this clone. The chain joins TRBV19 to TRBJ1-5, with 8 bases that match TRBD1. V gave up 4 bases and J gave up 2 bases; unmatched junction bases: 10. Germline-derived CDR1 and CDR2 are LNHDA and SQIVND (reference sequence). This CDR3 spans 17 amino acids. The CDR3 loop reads CASSSMDRAIRNQPQHF. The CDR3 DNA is TGTGCCAGTAGTAGTATGGACAGGGCAATCCGCAATCAGCCCCAGCATTTT. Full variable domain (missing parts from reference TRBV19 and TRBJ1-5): DGGITQSPKYLFRKEGQNVTLSCEQNLNHDAMYWYRQDPGQGLRLIYYSQIVNDFQKGDIAEGYSVSREKKESFPLTVTSAQKNPTAFYLCASSSMDRAIRNQPQHFGDGTRLSIL.

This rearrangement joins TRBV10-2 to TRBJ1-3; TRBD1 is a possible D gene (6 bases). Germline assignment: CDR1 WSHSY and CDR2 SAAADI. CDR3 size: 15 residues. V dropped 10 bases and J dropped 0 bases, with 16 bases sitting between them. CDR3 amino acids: CATKQGLNSGNTIYF. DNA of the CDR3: TGCGCCACTAAACAGGGCCTTAACTCTGGAAACACCATATATTTT.

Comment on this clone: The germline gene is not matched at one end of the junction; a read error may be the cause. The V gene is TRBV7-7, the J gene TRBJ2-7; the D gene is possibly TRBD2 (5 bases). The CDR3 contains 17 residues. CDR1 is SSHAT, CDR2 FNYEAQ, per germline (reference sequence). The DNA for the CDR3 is TGTGCTAGCAGCTTAGCGCTTGGAAAGTCTAGAACCTACGAGCAGTACTTC. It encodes CASSLALGKSRTYEQYF.

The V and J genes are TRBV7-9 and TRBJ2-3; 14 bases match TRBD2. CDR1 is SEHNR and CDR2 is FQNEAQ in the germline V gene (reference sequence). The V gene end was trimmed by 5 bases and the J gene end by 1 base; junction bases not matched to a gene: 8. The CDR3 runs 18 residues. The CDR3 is CASSPTTSGGDGTDTQYF. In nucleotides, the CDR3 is TGTGCCAGCAGCCCAACGACTAGCGGGGGGGATGGCACAGATACGCAGTATTTT.

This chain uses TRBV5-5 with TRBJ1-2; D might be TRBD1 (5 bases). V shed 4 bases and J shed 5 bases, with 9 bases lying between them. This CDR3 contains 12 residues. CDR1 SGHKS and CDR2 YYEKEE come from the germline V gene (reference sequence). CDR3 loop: CASSPDRYGYTF. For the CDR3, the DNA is TGTGCCAGCAGCCCCGACAGATATGGCTACACCTTC.

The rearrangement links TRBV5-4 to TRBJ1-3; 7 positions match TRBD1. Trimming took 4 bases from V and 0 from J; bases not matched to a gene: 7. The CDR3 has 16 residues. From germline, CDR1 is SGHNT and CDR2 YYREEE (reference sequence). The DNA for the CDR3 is TGTGCCAGCAGCCCAACGGGACAGCACTCTGGAAACACCATATATTTT. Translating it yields CASSPTGQHSGNTIYF. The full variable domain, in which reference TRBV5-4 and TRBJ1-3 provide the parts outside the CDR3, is ETGVTQSPTHLIKTRGQQVTLRCSSQSGHNTVSWYQQALGQGPQFIFQYYREEENGRGNFPPRFSGLQFPNYSSELNVNALELDDSALYLCASSPTGQHSGNTIYFGEGSWLTVV.

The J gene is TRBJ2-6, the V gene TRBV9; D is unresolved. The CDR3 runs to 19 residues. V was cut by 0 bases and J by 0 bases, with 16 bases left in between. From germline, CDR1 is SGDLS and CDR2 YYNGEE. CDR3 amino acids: CASSVGYSLQISGANVLTF. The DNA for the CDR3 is TGTGCCAGCAGCGTAGGGTACAGTCTTCAAATCTCTGGGGCCAACGTCCTGACTTTC.

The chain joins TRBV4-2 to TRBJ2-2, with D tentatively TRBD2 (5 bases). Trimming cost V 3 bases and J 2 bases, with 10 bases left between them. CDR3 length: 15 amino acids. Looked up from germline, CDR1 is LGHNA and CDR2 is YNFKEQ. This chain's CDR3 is CASSQSTGNTGELFF. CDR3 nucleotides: TGTGCCAGCAGCCAGAGTACGGGAAACACCGGGGAGCTGTTTTTT.

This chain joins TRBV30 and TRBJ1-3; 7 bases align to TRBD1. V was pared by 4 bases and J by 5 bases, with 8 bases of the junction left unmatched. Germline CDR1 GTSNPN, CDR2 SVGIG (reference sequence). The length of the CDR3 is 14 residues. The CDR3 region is CAWTYRGIRNTIYF. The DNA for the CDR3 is TGTGCCTGGACCTACAGGGGAATCAGAAACACCATATATTTT.

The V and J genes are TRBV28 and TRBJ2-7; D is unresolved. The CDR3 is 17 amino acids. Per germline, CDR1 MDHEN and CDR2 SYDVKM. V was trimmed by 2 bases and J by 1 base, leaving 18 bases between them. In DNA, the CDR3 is TGTGCCAGCAGTTTAAATTTTGGTACAGTTAATTCCTACGAGCAGTACTTC. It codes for CASSLNFGTVNSYEQYF. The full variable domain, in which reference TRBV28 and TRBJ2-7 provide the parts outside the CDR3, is DVKVTQSSRYLVKRTGEKVFLECVQDMDHENMFWYRQDPGLGLRLIYFSYDVKMKEKGDIPEGYSVSREKKERFSLILESASTNQTSMYLCASSLNFGTVNSYEQYFGPGTRLTVT.

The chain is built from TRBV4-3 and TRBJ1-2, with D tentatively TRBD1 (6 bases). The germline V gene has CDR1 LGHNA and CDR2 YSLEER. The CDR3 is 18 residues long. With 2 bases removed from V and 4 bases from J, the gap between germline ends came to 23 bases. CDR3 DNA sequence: TGCGCCAGCAGCCAATCTTCCCCGGGGAGGGGGACGGGCTATGGCTACACCTTC. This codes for CASSQSSPGRGTGYGYTF.